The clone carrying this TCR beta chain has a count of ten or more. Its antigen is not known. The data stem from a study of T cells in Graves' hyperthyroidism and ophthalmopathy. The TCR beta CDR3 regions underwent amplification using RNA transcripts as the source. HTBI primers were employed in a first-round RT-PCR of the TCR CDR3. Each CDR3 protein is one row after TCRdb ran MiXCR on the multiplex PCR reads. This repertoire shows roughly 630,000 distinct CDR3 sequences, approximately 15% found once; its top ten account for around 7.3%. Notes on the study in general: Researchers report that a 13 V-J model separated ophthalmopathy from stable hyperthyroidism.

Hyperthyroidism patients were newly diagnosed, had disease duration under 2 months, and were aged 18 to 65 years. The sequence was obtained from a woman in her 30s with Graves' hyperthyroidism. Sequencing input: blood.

CDR3 residues: CASSPQDFLGYTF. CDR3 DNA: TGTGCCAGCAGCCCCCAGGACTTTTTGGGCTACACCTTC. The chain couples TRBV11-2 to TRBJ1-2; D is unresolved. With 5 bases removed from V and 8 bases from J, the gap between germline ends came to 15 bases. This CDR3 contains 13 residues. Germline values: CDR1 SGHAT, CDR2 FQNNGV.